These T cell receptor beta chains were read from a single sample in a study of cytomegalovirus exposure and HLA in healthy donors. Generated by immunoSEQ multiplex PCR, the TCRdb table keeps only in-frame clones and is missing some. The data hold approximately 140,000 clones, with about 80% observed a single time. The sequenced sample was PBMCs. The origin of the receptors is a young man in good health and CMV-seronegative. Both conserved end residues are part of each CDR3. The order of the fields is V gene, D gene, clone size, J gene, CDR3 protein, CDR3 DNA. A D gene is named only where the DNA matches it firmly. Only part of the rows carry a size: once, few, many, or a class if the clone is expanded.

V gene: TRBV10-3
D gene: TRBD1
clone size: few
J gene: TRBJ1-4
CDR3 protein: CAISVGTGGEKLFF
CDR3 DNA: TGTGCCATCAGTGTGGGGACAGGGGGTGAAAAACTGTTTTTT

V gene: TRBV5-4
D gene: .
clone size: .
J gene: TRBJ2-5
CDR3 protein: CASSGGHLQETQYF
CDR3 DNA: TGTGCCAGCAGCGGGGGACACCTCCAAGAGACCCAGTACTTC

V gene: TRBV6-1
D gene: TRBD1
clone size: .
J gene: TRBJ2-7
CDR3 protein: CASSRADRGDEQYF
CDR3 DNA: TGTGCCAGCAGCCGAGCGGACAGGGGGGACGAGCAGTACTTC

V gene: TRBV30
D gene: TRBD2
clone size: .
J gene: TRBJ2-7
CDR3 protein: CAWTWTSGSSEQYF
CDR3 DNA: TGTGCCTGGACCTGGACTAGCGGGAGCTCCGAGCAGTACTTC

V gene: TRBV9
D gene: TRBD1
clone size: .
J gene: TRBJ2-1
CDR3 protein: CASSLPRDRGFGEQFF
CDR3 DNA: TGTGCCAGCAGCCTCCCAAGGGACAGGGGATTTGGTGAGCAGTTCTTC

V gene: TRBV18
D gene: TRBD1
clone size: few
J gene: TRBJ1-5
CDR3 protein: CASSKDRGSNQPQHF
CDR3 DNA: TGTGCCAGCTCAAAAGACAGGGGCAGCAATCAGCCCCAGCATTTT

V gene: TRBV11-1
D gene: TRBD2
clone size: .
J gene: TRBJ2-5
CDR3 protein: CASSSPGTSGDQETQYF
CDR3 DNA: TGTGCCAGCAGCTCTCCCGGGACTAGCGGAGACCAAGAGACCCAGTACTTC

V gene: TRBV5-5
D gene: TRBD1
clone size: once
J gene: TRBJ1-4
CDR3 protein: CASSWGWTGSGEKLFF
CDR3 DNA: TGTGCCAGCAGCTGGGGCTGGACAGGGTCAGGGGAAAAACTGTTTTTT

V gene: TRBV4-2
D gene: .
clone size: .
J gene: TRBJ1-2
CDR3 protein: CASSQAGMEYYGYTF
CDR3 DNA: TGTGCCAGCAGCCAGGCGGGTATGGAGTACTATGGCTACACCTTC

V gene: TRBV27
D gene: TRBD2
clone size: .
J gene: TRBJ2-1
CDR3 protein: CASSLSLAGAYNEQFF
CDR3 DNA: TGTGCCAGCAGTTTATCTTTGGCGGGAGCCTACAATGAGCAGTTCTTC

V gene: TRBV4-2
D gene: .
clone size: .
J gene: TRBJ2-2
CDR3 protein: CASSLRNTGELFF
CDR3 DNA: TGTGCCAGCAGCCTTAGGAACACCGGGGAGCTGTTTTTT

V gene: TRBV30
D gene: .
clone size: .
J gene: TRBJ2-7
CDR3 protein: CAWLRTVSYEQYF
CDR3 DNA: TGTGCCTGGCTAAGGACAGTATCCTACGAGCAGTACTTC

V gene: TRBV6-6
D gene: TRBD2
clone size: .
J gene: TRBJ2-5
CDR3 protein: CASSSGLAGEQKTQYF
CDR3 DNA: TGTGCCAGCAGTTCAGGACTAGCGGGAGAGCAGAAGACCCAGTACTTC

V gene: TRBV28
D gene: .
clone size: .
J gene: TRBJ2-7
CDR3 protein: CASSRGDSQDEQYF
CDR3 DNA: TGTGCCAGCTCGCGGGGGGACAGTCAAGACGAGCAGTACTTC